The 28 T cell receptor beta chains in this list originate from one sample, sequenced in a study of blood T cell repertoires in COVID-19. Generated by immunoSEQ multiplex PCR, the TCRdb table keeps only in-frame clones and is missing some. The sample has fewer than 200,000 clones, around four fifths seen once. The sample taken for sequencing was peripheral blood. The receptors derive from an elderly woman with COVID-19, enrolled during active disease.

The chain links TRBV11-2 to TRBJ1-3; TRBD1 is a possible D gene (5 bases). Germline lookup yields CDR1 SGHAT and CDR2 FQNNGV. V was shortened by 1 base and J by 3 bases, with 10 bases between the two germline ends. This CDR3 is 15 amino acids long. The CDR3 sequence: CASSLGQGYGNTIYF. CDR3 nucleotides: TGTGCCAGCAGCTTAGGCCAGGGATATGGAAACACCATATATTTT.

The chain joins TRBV5-5 to TRBJ2-5, with 11 bases identical to TRBD2. Germline V gives CDR1 SGHKS, CDR2 YYEKEE (reference sequence). CDR3 length equals 16 residues. V lost 0 bases to trimming and J lost 4 bases; unmatched junction nucleotides: 5. The CDR3 here is CASSLELAGGRETQYF. The CDR3 nucleotides are TGTGCCAGCAGCTTGGAGCTAGCGGGAGGTCGAGAGACCCAGTACTTC.

The rearrangement links TRBV25-1 to TRBJ1-4, with 11 nucleotides matching TRBD1. Germline CDR1 reads MGHDK; CDR2 reads SYGVNS. The J segment lost 8 bases and the V segment lost 6 bases, leaving 5 bases of the junction unmatched. The CDR3 runs to 14 residues. The CDR3 sequence is CASRGDRGNEKLFF. The CDR3 nucleotides read TGTGCCAGCAGGGGGGACAGGGGGAACGAAAAACTGTTTTTT.

The J gene is TRBJ1-6, the V gene TRBV6-6; 7 bases are a match to TRBD1. CDR3 length: 15 amino acids. Losses at the gene ends were 0 bases for V and 5 bases for J; bases not matched to a gene: 1. CDR1 MNHNY and CDR2 SVGAGI come from the germline V gene (reference sequence). This chain's CDR3 is CASSYSTGDNSPLHF. The CDR3 DNA is TGTGCCAGCAGTTACTCAACAGGGGATAATTCACCCCTCCACTTT.

The rearrangement links TRBV5-5 to TRBJ2-2; 10 positions agree with TRBD2. With V trimmed by 5 bases and J by 6 bases, 7 bases remained unmatched. CDR1 and CDR2 (germline): SGHKS, YYEKEE (reference sequence). CDR3 length: 15 amino acids. The CDR3 DNA follows: TGTGCCAGCAGTCCCCTAGCGGGAGCCCCCGGGGAGCTGTTTTTT. It is translated as CASSPLAGAPGELFF.

The rearrangement uses TRBV15 and TRBJ2-4; TRBD1 matches 7 bases. The CDR3 runs 15 residues. The V gene end was trimmed by 1 base and the J gene end by 4 bases; junction bases not matched to a gene: 4. CDR1 and CDR2 (germline): LNHNV, YYDKDF (reference sequence). CDR3 DNA sequence: TGTGCCACCAGCAGAGGGGGGACAGAAAAAAACATTCAGTACTTC. Its protein is CATSRGGTEKNIQYF.

The chain recombines TRBV6-4 with TRBJ2-1; 8 bases line up with TRBD2. The CDR3 runs 13 residues. Trimming took 4 bases from V and 14 from J; bases not matched to a gene: 10. Germline CDR1 MRHNA, CDR2 SNTAGT. CDR3 DNA: TGTGCCAGCAGTGTGGGGGAAGCGGGAGTGAAGTTCTTC. As protein: CASSVGEAGVKFF.

The V gene is TRBV11-2, the J gene TRBJ2-7; 9 nucleotides agree with TRBD1. J lost 0 bases, V lost 6 bases, and 12 bases had no gene match. The CDR3 sequence is 17 residues long. Germline V lookup: CDR1 SGHAT, CDR2 FQNNGV. The CDR3 here is CASSITGGASSSYEQYF. The CDR3 DNA reads as TGTGCCAGCAGTATAACAGGGGGCGCTTCCAGCTCCTACGAGCAGTACTTC.

This clone appeared a single time. The chain has TRBV20-1 and TRBJ1-1; TRBD1 agrees at 7 bases. J gave up 3 bases and V 3 bases, and 10 bases lay outside the gene matches. Germline lookup yields CDR1 DFQATT and CDR2 SNEGSKA (reference sequence). The CDR3 sequence is 15 residues long. The chain's CDR3 is CSASQGGTSDTEAFF. Here the CDR3 DNA reads TGCAGTGCTAGTCAGGGGGGTACGAGCGACACTGAAGCTTTCTTT.

This clone came up once. This sequence joins TRBV6-5 and TRBJ2-1; maybe TRBD2 (7 bases). The V gene lost 10 bases and the J gene lost 7 bases, with 20 bases spanning the gap. Germline-derived CDR1 and CDR2 are MNHEY and SVGAGI. The CDR3 extends over 14 amino acids. DNA for the CDR3: TGTGCCACCCACGAGGGGGGGGCCCGGAATGAGCAGTTCTTC. Amino acids: CATHEGGARNEQFF.

This clone showed up just a few times. CDR3 region: CASSMGVLEKLFF. CDR3 DNA: TGTGCCAGTAGTATGGGCGTTTTGGAAAAACTGTTTTTT. The chain carries TRBV19 and TRBJ1-4; no reliable D call. The CDR3 length is 13 residues. Trimming stripped 3 bases from V and 8 bases from J, with 10 bases between. CDR1 and CDR2 from the germline V gene are LNHDA and SQIVND (reference sequence).

The chain has TRBV11-2 and TRBJ2-6; 7 bases map to TRBD1. V was pared by 0 bases and J by 0 bases, with 8 bases of the junction left unmatched. The CDR3 loop spans 19 amino acids. Looked up from germline, CDR1 is SGHAT and CDR2 is FQNNGV. CDR3 sequence: CASSLDRVRGSSGANVLTF. The CDR3 DNA reads as TGTGCCAGCAGCTTAGATCGCGTCAGGGGGTCCTCTGGGGCCAACGTCCTGACTTTC.

The V and J genes are TRBV18 and TRBJ1-2; no firm D call. Germline CDR1 reads KGHSH; CDR2 reads LQKENI. The CDR3 covers 14 residues. Trimming stripped 3 bases from V and 7 bases from J, with 15 bases between. CDR3 coding DNA: TGTGCCAGCTCACCTATGGTAGGGAGCGGTGGCTACACCTTC. Its protein is CASSPMVGSGGYTF.

The chain has TRBV7-6 and TRBJ1-4, with D tentatively TRBD1 (6 bases). The CDR3 spans 15 residues. Germline V gene sequence: CDR1 SGHVS, CDR2 FNYEAQ. Trimming stripped 5 bases from V and 4 bases from J, with 14 bases between. CDR3 nucleotides: TGTGCCAGCAGCCCCCGGACAGCCCTTAATGAAAAACTGTTTTTT. Translation: CASSPRTALNEKLFF.

The V and J genes are TRBV7-3 and TRBJ1-1; D is unresolved. V lost 3 bases to trimming and J lost 9 bases, with 17 bases between them. Per the germline V gene, CDR1 is SGHTA and CDR2 is FQGTGA. This CDR3 has 14 residues. CDR3 region: CASSFRSGSKQAFF. The CDR3 DNA is TGTGCCAGCAGCTTCCGCTCAGGTTCCAAGCAAGCTTTCTTT. The complete variable domain, with remaining parts taken from reference TRBV7-3 and TRBJ1-1, reads GAGVSQTPSNKVTEKGKYVELRCDPISGHTALYWYRQSLGQGPEFLIYFQGTGAADDSGLPNDRFFAVRPEGSVSTLKIQRTERGDSAVYLCASSFRSGSKQAFFGQGTRLTVV.

This chain links TRBV3-1 (or the pseudogene TRBV3-2) with TRBJ2-1, with 7 bases fitting TRBD2. Germline V CDR1 and CDR2: LGHDT, YNNKEL (reference sequence). The length of the CDR3 is 16 residues. Unmatched junction bases numbered 12, after V lost 0 bases and J lost 10 bases. The CDR3 DNA is TGTGCCAGCAGCCAAGATTGGGCTAGCGGAGGCCAGGAGCAGTTCTTC. This sequence encodes CASSQDWASGGQEQFF.

The chain is built from TRBV20-1 and TRBJ1-2; weak D call: TRBD1 (6 bases). V was trimmed by 3 bases and J by 12 bases, leaving 11 bases between them. The CDR3 covers 10 residues. The V gene's germline CDR1 is DFQATT and CDR2 SNEGSKA (reference sequence). CDR3 sequence: CSASQQGDTF. The CDR3 bases are TGCAGTGCTAGCCAACAGGGCGACACCTTC.

This sequence joins TRBV19 and TRBJ1-5, with D possibly matching TRBD1 (6 bases). V dropped 9 bases and J dropped 4 bases, with 16 bases sitting between them. The CDR3 consists of 14 residues. Per the germline V gene, CDR1 is LNHDA and CDR2 is SQIVND (reference sequence). CDR3 nucleotides: TGTGCCAGCAGAAAGACAGGCTCAAATCAGCCCCAGCATTTT. This sequence encodes CASRKTGSNQPQHF.

The chain joins TRBV11-1 to TRBJ2-5, with TRBD2 identical over 8 bases. There are 15 residues in the CDR3. The trim removed 5 bases at V and 2 bases at J, leaving 7 bases unmatched. From germline, CDR1 is SGHAT and CDR2 FQDESV (reference sequence). The DNA for the CDR3 is TGTGCCAGCAGCGCCACCGGGGGGGGGCAAGAGACCCAGTACTTC. Amino acids: CASSATGGGQETQYF.

The J gene is TRBJ1-1, the V gene TRBV10-3; maybe TRBD1 (5 bases). Germline V lookup: CDR1 ENHRY, CDR2 SYGVKD. This CDR3 has 13 residues. The V end was cut by 6 bases, the J end by 1 base, with 9 bases between. The DNA for the CDR3 is TGTGCCATCAGCTCCGGACAGAACACTGAAGCTTTCTTT. It specifies CAISSGQNTEAFF.

This clone occurred a few times. The J gene is TRBJ1-2, the V gene TRBV10-2; 8 positions agree with TRBD1. V was pared by 4 bases and J by 5 bases, with 12 bases of the junction left unmatched. The CDR3 extends over 16 amino acids. Per germline, CDR1 WSHSY and CDR2 SAAADI. The DNA for the CDR3 is TGCGCCAGCAGTGGGGGGCCAGGGGGCGAACGTTATGGCTACACCTTC. Amino acid sequence: CASSGGPGGERYGYTF.

V is TRBV7-6 and J is TRBJ1-1; the match to TRBD1 covers 8 bases. V lost 1 base, J lost 5 bases, and 6 bases stayed unmatched. The CDR3 totals 15 residues. Per the germline V gene, CDR1 is SGHVS and CDR2 is FNYEAQ. The CDR3 here is CASSLGRGLMTEAFF. The CDR3 nucleotides are TGTGCCAGCAGCTTAGGCAGGGGGCTAATGACTGAAGCTTTCTTT.

J is TRBJ1-1 and V is TRBV18, with D perhaps matching TRBD1 (5 bases). CDR3 size: 15 residues. V shed 3 bases and J shed 5 bases, with 16 bases lying between them. CDR1 and CDR2 from the germline V gene are KGHSH and LQKENI. The CDR3, as DNA: TGTGCCAGCTCACCTCGGCGGGGGGAAGGGACTGAAGCTTTCTTT. Encoded protein: CASSPRRGEGTEAFF.

The rearrangement joins TRBV5-4 to TRBJ2-5; 8 bases map to TRBD1. Germline V gene sequence: CDR1 SGHNT, CDR2 YYREEE (reference sequence). Trimming cost V 0 bases and J 5 bases; bases outside gene matches: 9. The CDR3 length is 16 residues. CDR3 amino acids: CASSLAQGAWEETQYF. The CDR3 DNA reads as TGTGCCAGCAGCTTGGCCCAGGGGGCGTGGGAGGAGACCCAGTACTTC. Full variable domain (remainder filled in from reference TRBV5-4 and TRBJ2-5): ETGVTQSPTHLIKTRGQQVTLRCSSQSGHNTVSWYQQALGQGPQFIFQYYREEENGRGNFPPRFSGLQFPNYSSELNVNALELDDSALYLCASSLAQGAWEETQYFGPGTRLLVL.

J is TRBJ1-2 and V is TRBV28, with 7 bases that match TRBD1. After removal of 6 bases from V and 2 bases from J, the junction contained 6 bases not matched to a gene. Germline V gene sequence: CDR1 MDHEN, CDR2 SYDVKM. CDR3 length: 14 amino acids. The CDR3 is CASSTPGQNYGYTF. The DNA for the CDR3 is TGTGCCAGCAGCACCCCGGGACAGAACTATGGCTACACCTTC.

This chain links TRBV18 with TRBJ1-2; the D gene is possibly TRBD1 (5 bases). V was pared by 3 bases and J by 0 bases, with 14 bases between. Germline V gene data show CDR1 as KGHSH and CDR2 as LQKENI. The CDR3 has 16 residues. The CDR3 loop reads CASSPRQSPSNYGYTF. CDR3 nucleotide sequence: TGTGCCAGCTCACCCCGACAGAGCCCCTCTAACTATGGCTACACCTTC.

The J gene is TRBJ1-1, the V gene TRBV6-4; perhaps TRBD1 as D (6 bases). Per the germline V gene, CDR1 is MRHNA and CDR2 is SNTAGT. V dropped 0 bases and J dropped 4 bases, with 18 bases sitting between them. CDR3 size: 17 residues. The CDR3 region is CASSDSIGSQGFTEAFF. CDR3 DNA: TGTGCCAGCAGTGACTCGATCGGCTCGCAGGGGTTCACTGAAGCTTTCTTT.

V and J are TRBV21-1 and TRBJ1-6. TRBV21-1 is a pseudogene segment. CDR3 length: 15 residues. CDR3 loop: CASSDFSSYNSPLHF. CDR3 sequence (DNA): TGTGCCAGCAGCGATTTTAGCTCCTATAATTCACCCCTCCACTTT.